The clone carrying this T cell receptor beta chain has just a few counts. The antigen remains undetermined. The record originates from a study of T cells after yellow fever vaccination. Study-wide findings and caveats: The booster response re-showed most primary clones: 95% to 96% CD4, almost 90% CD8.

TCRdb re-called the 5' RACE reads through MiXCR, storing one row per CDR3 protein. There are about 350,000 distinct CDR3 sequences in the sample; over 4% occur only once, and under 30% lies in the top ten. The receptor's source is a man between 18 and 35 years old who received the YFV17D yellow fever vaccine. Sequences were derived from PBMCs, sampled 5 days after the yellow fever booster vaccination.

CDR3 bases: TGTGCCAGCAGCAGGGACAGGGGGCTGGATAATTCACCCCTCCACTTT. Translating gives CASSRDRGLDNSPLHF. This chain joins TRBV7-2 and TRBJ1-6; 12 nucleotides line up with TRBD1. V gave up 5 bases and J gave up 5 bases; unmatched junction bases: 4. This CDR3 region has 16 residues. Per germline, CDR1 SGHTA and CDR2 FQGNSA.